The present TCR beta chain was sequenced within a study of beta chain features in type 1 diabetes (dated by TCRdb to 2016 to 2019). For context, the study as a whole: Mean age, gender distribution, total cell number and subset yield were not different between patients and healthy donors. The study compared TCRB repertoires of sorted circulating CD4+ T cell subsets between recently diagnosed type 1 diabetes patients and matched healthy donors. Whereas all 30 or so donors provided naive and central memory subsets, regulatory and stem cell-like memory subsets were isolated from just 8 patients and roughly 8 healthy donors. A total of approximately 110,000,000 sorted cells were examined across all samples, and a strong correlation was observed between cell number per subset and RNA yield.

Including the terminal cysteine and phenylalanine, the CDR3 comprises 13 residues. The DNA shown is the 39-base CDR3, in frame from base 1. CDR1 and CDR2, per the germline V gene (reference sequence), are SGHNT and YYREEE. V is pared back by 0 bases and J by 7 bases, with 10 bases lying between the germline termini. Each donor gave one peripheral blood draw, approximately 110 mL on average, collected into heparinised tubes. Naive, central memory, regulatory and stem cell-like memory CD4+ T cells were sorted on a BD FACSAria II using a panel including CD45RO, CCR7, CD25, CD127, CD95 and CD27. All sorted populations exceeded 98% purity. PBMCs were isolated right away by Lymphoprep density gradient centrifugation and were stained directly, without culture. So that batch effects would be minimized, each experiment stained and sorted samples in pairs, pairing one healthy donor with one patient. This clone came up a few times. The antigen this receptor binds is unknown. No much larger clone is present one base from it, and per-base qualities are unavailable.

Points the paper makes about the study in general: PCR might favor shorter templates, but patient and control samples were amplified and corrected together, so any skew would affect both groups equally. A moderate but significant shortening of TCRB CDR3 length was observed in type 1 diabetes patients in all four CD4+ subsets. Because the HLA sub-analyses included only small numbers of individuals, any influence of HLA type on TCRB rearrangement was left unresolved. Sequencing cDNA rather than genomic DNA could over-represent highly expressing activated cells, although activation and CD3 levels did not differ between groups. Fewer insertions and more nucleotide deletions at VDJ recombination sites were observed in patients with type 1 diabetes, implying thymic rearrangement abnormalities. Naive, central memory and regulatory TCRB repertoires appeared more similar among patients than among healthy donors.

The entire amount of isolated RNA was reverse transcribed using the High Capacity cDNA Reverse Transcription Kit, so the sequenced TCRB transcripts were expressed ones. Deep immunoSEQ sequencing was performed on naive, central memory and regulatory T cell samples, with an average of roughly 3.5 million total reads per sample. Sorted cells were lysed in RLT buffer and RNA was extracted with DNase-treated RNeasy Micro or Mini kits, depending on cell number. Each cell subset was processed on its own to prevent cross-contamination, while patient and healthy donor samples were processed together. The immunoSEQ multiplex PCR was used to amplify TCRB sequences from cDNA, generating 87-bp fragments that spanned the CDR3 region. Amplicons were sequenced on the Illumina HiSeq platform. The authors processed their data as follows. Synthetic template baselines were used to correct PCR bias computationally, reads within Hamming distance 2 were collapsed, and singletons that could not be merged were discarded. Reads were aligned against IMGT so that V, D and J genes, CDR3 length and insertions or deletions at six rearrangement sites could be assigned. Clonotype counts were normalized to sorted cell number within each subset before computing true diversity and Gini coefficients with the tcR R package. The overlap coefficient, calculated on TCRB nucleotide sequences, was used to measure repertoire sharing. As a proxy for the pre-selection repertoire, out-of-frame TCRB sequences from naive cells were analyzed. TCRdb obtained this table from immuneACCESS and retained in-frame rearrangements with V and J assigned. These tables miss some clones; where compared with another copy, unresolved V genes account for less than half of the shortfall, and the remainder is unexplained. The V and J calls and clone size come from that table; D and trimming were worked out from the DNA. Present in this sample are 200,000 to 250,000 clones, over 7.5% of which were seen just once. The top ten hold around 0.031% of the sample.

This chain joins TRBV5-4 to TRBJ1-2; no D gene is confidently identified. Sample: naive CD4+ T cells from blood. In the paper's terms, the cell subset or site label means: true naive CD4+ T cells. The sequence came from a woman under 30 in good health. The DNA sequence is TGTGCCAGCAGCTTGGCCGGGAAGGCTGGCTACACCTTC. Translated, this is CASSLAGKAGYTF.